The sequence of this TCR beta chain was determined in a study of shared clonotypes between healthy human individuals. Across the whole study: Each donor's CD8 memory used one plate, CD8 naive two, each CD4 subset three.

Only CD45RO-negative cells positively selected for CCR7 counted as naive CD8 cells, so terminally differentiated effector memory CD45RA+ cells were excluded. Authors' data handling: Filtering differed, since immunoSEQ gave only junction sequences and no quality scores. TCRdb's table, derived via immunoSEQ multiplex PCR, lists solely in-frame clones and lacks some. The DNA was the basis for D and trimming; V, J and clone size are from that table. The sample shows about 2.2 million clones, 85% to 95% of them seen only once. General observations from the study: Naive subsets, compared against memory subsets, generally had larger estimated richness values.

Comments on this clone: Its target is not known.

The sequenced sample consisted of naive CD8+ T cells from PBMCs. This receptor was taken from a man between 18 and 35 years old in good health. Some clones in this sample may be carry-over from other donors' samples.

As DNA, the CDR3 is TGTGCCAGCAGTTATGGGAGCCTGGGGGCCAATGAGCAGTTCTTC. Its translation is CASSYGSLGANEQFF. This sequence joins TRBV28 and TRBJ2-1; D possibly corresponds to TRBD1 (6 bases). The CDR3 sequence is 15 residues long. V lost 4 bases and J lost 6, with 16 bases in between. CDR1 and CDR2 (germline): MDHEN, SYDVKM.